This record concerns one TCR beta chain sequence. This CDR3 comprises 15 residues. Looked up from germline, CDR1 is SGHVS and CDR2 is FNYEAQ. Trimming left V 4 bases short and J 1 base short, with 13 bases between. This sample was included in a study of T cells after yellow fever vaccination. TCRdb independently ran MiXCR on the 5' RACE reads; one entry per CDR3 protein. The profile shows just over 300,000 distinct CDR3 sequences, about 3.5% of them singletons. Sequenced material: PBMCs, taken on the day of the yellow fever booster vaccination. This sequence was found in a man younger than 35 who received the YFV17D yellow fever vaccine. V usage is TRBV7-6 and J usage is TRBJ1-1; D is undetermined. The chain's CDR3 is CASSSGAFTNTEAFF. CDR3 coding DNA: TGTGCCAGCAGCTCCGGTGCGTTTACGAACACTGAAGCTTTCTTT. The variable domain in full, with the rest retrieved from reference TRBV7-6 and TRBJ1-1, is GAGVSQSPRYKVTKRGQDVALRCDPISGHVSLYWYRQALGQGPEFLTYFNYEAQQDKSGLPNDRFSAERPEGSISTLTIQRTEQRDSAMYRCASSSGAFTNTEAFFGQGTRLTVV.